The clone carrying this T cell receptor beta chain was seen ten or more times. The antigen is unknown. This sample is part of a study of T cells in Graves' hyperthyroidism and ophthalmopathy. Overall study results and limits: Most thyroid clonotypes expanded above 0.001 appeared in blood too.

Amplified TCR beta CDR3 regions derived from RNA transcripts. The HTBI primer set served for first-round RT-PCR of the TCR CDR3. MiXCR was run by TCRdb on the multiplex PCR reads, yielding one entry per CDR3 protein. This table has some 620,000 distinct CDR3 sequences, around 16% appearing once. CDR3 length: 11 residues. Looked up from germline, CDR1 is SNHLY and CDR2 is FYNNEI. After removal of 11 bases from V and 10 bases from J, the junction contained 8 bases not matched to a gene. Newly diagnosed patients aged 18 to 65 had hyperthyroidism of under 2 months' duration. Clinical symptoms, serum thyroxine and TRAb, thyroid ultrasound and orbital computed tomography were used for the diagnoses. PBMCs were collected from a roughly 10 ml volume of fresh peripheral blood.

The source material was blood. The sequence derives from a woman younger than 45 with Graves' hyperthyroidism. The chain uses TRBV2 and TRBJ2-1; TRBD1 agrees at 7 bases. This CDR3 is CASGGIDEQFF. CDR3 nucleotide sequence: TGTGCCTCAGGGGGAATAGACGAGCAGTTCTTC.